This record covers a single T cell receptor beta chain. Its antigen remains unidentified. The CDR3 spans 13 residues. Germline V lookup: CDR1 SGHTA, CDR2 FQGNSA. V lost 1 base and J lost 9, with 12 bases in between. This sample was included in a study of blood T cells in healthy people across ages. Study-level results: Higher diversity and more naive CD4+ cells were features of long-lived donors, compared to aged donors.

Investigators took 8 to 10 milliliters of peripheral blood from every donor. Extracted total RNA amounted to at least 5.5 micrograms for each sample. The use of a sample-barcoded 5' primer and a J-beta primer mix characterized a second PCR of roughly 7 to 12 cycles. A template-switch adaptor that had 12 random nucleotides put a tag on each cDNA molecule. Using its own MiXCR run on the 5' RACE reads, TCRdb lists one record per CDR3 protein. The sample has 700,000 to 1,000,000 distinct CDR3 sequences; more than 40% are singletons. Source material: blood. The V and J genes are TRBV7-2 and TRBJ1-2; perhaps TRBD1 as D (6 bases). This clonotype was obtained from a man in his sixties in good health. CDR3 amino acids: CASSLEGGNSYTF. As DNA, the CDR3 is TGTGCCAGCAGCTTAGAGGGGGGGAACAGCTACACCTTC.